The T cell receptor (beta chain) under discussion was sequenced for a study of blood T cell repertoires in COVID-19. As for the study in general: Sites across the United States, Italy and Spain contributed samples from acute and convalescent COVID-19. T cells, B-cell-depleted T cells, or PBMCs provided the cDNA or gDNA that served as material.

Per the original methods: Estimated nucleated cell counts came from reference gene primer amplification. Libraries were prepared by immunoSEQ multiplex PCR; TCRdb keeps only in-frame clonotypes and omits some of them. D and trimming were read from the DNA, whereas the V and J calls and clone size are those reported in that table. The sample yields 270,000 or so clones, about nine tenths seen once. Germline values: CDR1 SGHRS, CDR2 YFSETQ. V was trimmed by 4 bases and J by 2 bases, leaving 12 bases between them. There are 14 residues in the CDR3. The Seattle patients joined while their infection was active and were tracked longitudinally afterward.

The sequence derives from a woman aged 25 to 39 with COVID-19, enrolled during active disease. This chain links TRBV5-1 with TRBJ2-5, with D hard to call. The sequenced sample consisted of peripheral blood. Here the CDR3 DNA reads TGCGCCAGCAGCCCAGGTTTTGTACAAGAGACCCAGTACTTC. Its protein is CASSPGFVQETQYF.